The entry that follows covers one T cell receptor (beta chain) sequence. The antigen remains unidentified. Germline trimming cut 7 bases from V and 3 bases from J; bases unmatched to any gene: 8. Per germline, CDR1 MNHEY and CDR2 SVGAGI. CDR3 length equals 15 residues. Primed by a sample-barcoded 5' primer and a J-beta primer mix, a second PCR proceeded for about 6 to 11 cycles. Every cDNA molecule carried a tag from a template-switch adaptor bearing 12 random nucleotides. TCRdb called the 5' RACE reads again in MiXCR, with one record for every CDR3 protein. Here the sample spans hundreds of thousands of distinct CDR3 sequences, around two fifths being singletons. At least 5.5 micrograms of total RNA were extracted per sample. This record belongs to a study of blood T cells in healthy people across ages. The study, taken as a whole, reports: Conclusively comparing naive with antigen-experienced cells was impossible with unsorted PBMCs.

Sequenced input: blood. This sequence originates from a man in his sixties in good health. The chain carries TRBV6-5 and TRBJ2-7; 11 bases line up with TRBD1. The CDR3 DNA sequence: TGTGCCAGCACTATATCCGGGACAGGGGGCTACGAGCAGTACTTC. Translation: CASTISGTGGYEQYF.